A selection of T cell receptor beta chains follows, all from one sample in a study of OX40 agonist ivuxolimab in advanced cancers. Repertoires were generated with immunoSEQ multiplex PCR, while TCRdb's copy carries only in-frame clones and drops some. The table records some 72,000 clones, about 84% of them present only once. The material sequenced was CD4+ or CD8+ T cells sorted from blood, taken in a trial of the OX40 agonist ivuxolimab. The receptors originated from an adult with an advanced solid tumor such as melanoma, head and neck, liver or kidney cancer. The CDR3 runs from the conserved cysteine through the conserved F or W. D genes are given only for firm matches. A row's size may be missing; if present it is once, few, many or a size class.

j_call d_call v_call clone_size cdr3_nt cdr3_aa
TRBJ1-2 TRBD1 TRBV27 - TGTGCCAGCAGTTTGTCCCCGGGACAGGGGCGTTATGGCTACACCTTC CASSLSPGQGRYGYTF
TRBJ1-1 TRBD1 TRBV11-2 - TGTGCCAGCAGCTTGGGACAGGGAGAAGAAGCTTTCTTT CASSLGQGEEAFF
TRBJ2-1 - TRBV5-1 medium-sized TGCGCCAGCAGCTCGGGGGACTCCTACAATGAGCAGTTCTTC CASSSGDSYNEQFF
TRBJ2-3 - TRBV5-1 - TGCGCCAGCAGCTTGAGGGGTGGGCGACTCCTCACAGATACGCAGTATTTT CASSLRGGRLLTDTQYF
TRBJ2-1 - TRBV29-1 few TGCAGCGTTGAGTGGGGGGCCTATGAGCAGTTCTTC CSVEWGAYEQFF
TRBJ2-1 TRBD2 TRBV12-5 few TGTGCTAGTGGTTTAGGTACTAGCGGGAGGGCTGATGAGCAGTTCTTC CASGLGTSGRADEQFF
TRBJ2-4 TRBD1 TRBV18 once TGTGCCAGCTCACTTTTGACAGGGGGGGCCAAAAACATTCAGTACTTC CASSLLTGGAKNIQYF
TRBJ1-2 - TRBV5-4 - TGTGCCAGCAGCTTGGTATCTGTTGTCAACTATGGCTACACCTTC CASSLVSVVNYGYTF
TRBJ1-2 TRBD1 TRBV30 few TGTGCCTGGAGGGGCGGGACAGGGGGCGCAGTTTATGGCTACACCTTC CAWRGGTGGAVYGYTF
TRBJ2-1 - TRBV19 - TGTGCCAGTAGTATAGTCGACGGGAGAAGGTTCTTC CASSIVDGRRFF
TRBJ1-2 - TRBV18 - TGTGCCAGCTCACCACGCGCAGGGGACTATGGCTACACCTTC CASSPRAGDYGYTF
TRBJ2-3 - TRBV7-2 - TGTGCCAGCAGCTTGTCAGGGACAGATACGCAGTATTTT CASSLSGTDTQYF
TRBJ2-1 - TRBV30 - TGTGCCTGGACCTCCCCAGGGCTCGATGAGCAGTTCTTC CAWTSPGLDEQFF
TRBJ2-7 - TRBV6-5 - TGTGCCAGCACCCGGGGTGATGCCTGGAGCGAGCAGTACTTC CASTRGDAWSEQYF
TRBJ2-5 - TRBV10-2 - TGCGCCAGCAGTGAGGTCGGCCAAGAGACCCAGTACTTC CASSEVGQETQYF
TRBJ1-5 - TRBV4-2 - TGTGCCAGCAGCCAAGGGGACGGTCATCAGCCCCAGCATTTT CASSQGDGHQPQHF
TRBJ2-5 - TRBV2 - TGTGCCAGCACCGAGACACGACAAGAGACCCAGTACTTC CASTETRQETQYF
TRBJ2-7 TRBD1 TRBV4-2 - TGTGCCAGCAGCCCGGGACAGGGAGATTACGAGCAGTACTTC CASSPGQGDYEQYF
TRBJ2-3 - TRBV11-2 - TGTGCCAGCAGCCGCTCCCTAGGGGCCCCAGATACGCAGTATTTT CASSRSLGAPDTQYF
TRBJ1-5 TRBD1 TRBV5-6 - TGTGCCAGCAGCCGTGGAGGGGGCGCGGATCAGCCCCAGCATTTT CASSRGGGADQPQHF
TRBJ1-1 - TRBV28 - TGTGCCAGCAGCCTTAACGACGGAATACGGATGAGCACTGAAGCTTTCTTT CASSLNDGIRMSTEAFF
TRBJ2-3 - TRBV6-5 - TGTGCCAGCAGTCCCGGACAGACCTTCACAGATACGCAGTATTTT CASSPGQTFTDTQYF
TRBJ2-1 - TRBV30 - TGTGCCTGGAGTCTACAGGGCATTCTGCACAGTGAGCAGTTCTTC CAWSLQGILHSEQFF
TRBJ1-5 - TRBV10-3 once TGTGCCATCAGTGAGTATGGGGGATTCGGCAATCAGCCCCAGCATTTT CAISEYGGFGNQPQHF
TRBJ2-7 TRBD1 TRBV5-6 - TGTGCCAGCAGCTTGCAGGGGGCTATCGAGCAGTACTTC CASSLQGAIEQYF
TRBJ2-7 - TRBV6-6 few TGTGCCAGCAGCCTTCGATACGAGCAGTACTTC CASSLRYEQYF
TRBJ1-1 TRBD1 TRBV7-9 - TGTGCCAGCAGCTGGACAGGCATGAACACTGAAGCTTTCTTT CASSWTGMNTEAFF
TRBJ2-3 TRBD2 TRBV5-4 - TGTGCCAGCAGCTTGAAAATGGTAGCGGGGGGCACAGATACGCAGTATTTT CASSLKMVAGGTDTQYF
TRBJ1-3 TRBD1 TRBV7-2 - TGTGCCAGCAGCTTGACAGGGGGGGGTGGAAACACCATATATTTT CASSLTGGGGNTIYF
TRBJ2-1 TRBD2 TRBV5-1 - TGCGCCAGCAGCTTGGTACTAGCGGGGGACAATGAGCAGTTCTTC CASSLVLAGDNEQFF
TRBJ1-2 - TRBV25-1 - TGTGCCAGCCGTGGGGGTGGGGGGCGCCGGGATGGCTACACCTTC CASRGGGGRRDGYTF
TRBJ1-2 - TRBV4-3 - TGCGCCAGCAGCCAAGAGTTAGCCTGGGGGGAAGGCTACACCTTC CASSQELAWGEGYTF
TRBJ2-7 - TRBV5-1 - TGCGCCAGCAGCTTGGAGGGGAATTCTTACGAGCAGTACTTC CASSLEGNSYEQYF
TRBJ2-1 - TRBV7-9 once TGTGCCAGCAGCACCGGACTACGCCTCAATGAGCAGTTCTTC CASSTGLRLNEQFF
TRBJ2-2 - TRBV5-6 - TGTGCCAGCAGCCACGACACCGGGGAGCTGTTTTTT CASSHDTGELFF
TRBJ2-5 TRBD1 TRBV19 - TGTGCCAGTAGTAAGAGGACAGGGGAAGTTCAAGAGACCCAGTACTTC CASSKRTGEVQETQYF
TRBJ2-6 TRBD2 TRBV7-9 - TGTGCCAGCAGCCTAGAGCTAGCGGGCATACCTTCTGGGGCCAACGTCCTGACTTTC CASSLELAGIPSGANVLTF
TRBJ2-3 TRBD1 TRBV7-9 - TGTGCCAGCAGCTCGGACAGGGCCGTGAATACGCAGTATTTT CASSSDRAVNTQYF
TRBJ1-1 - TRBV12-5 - TGTGCTAGTGGTTTGGCATCCGGGGGTGCAGCTTTCTTT CASGLASGGAAFF
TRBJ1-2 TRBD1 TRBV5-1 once TGCGCCAGCAGCTTGGTGACAGGGTATGACGGCTACACCTTC CASSLVTGYDGYTF
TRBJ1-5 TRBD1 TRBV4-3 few TGCGCCAGCAGCCAAGAGACCCCCGCCGGGACAGTCAATCAGCCCCAGCATTTT CASSQETPAGTVNQPQHF
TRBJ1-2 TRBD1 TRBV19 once TGTGCCAGTAGTGTTGACAGGGGTTCCCTCCTCTATGGCTACACCTTC CASSVDRGSLLYGYTF
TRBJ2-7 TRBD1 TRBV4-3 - TGCGCCAGCAGCCAGTACGGGACAGGAGGCTACGAGCAGTACTTC CASSQYGTGGYEQYF
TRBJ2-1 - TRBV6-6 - TGTGCCAGCAGTTCATACAGGTTATCCTACAATGAGCAGTTCTTC CASSSYRLSYNEQFF
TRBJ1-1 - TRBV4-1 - TGCGCCAGCAGCCAGGGCAGTCTAGGGCCCACTGAAGCTTTCTTT CASSQGSLGPTEAFF
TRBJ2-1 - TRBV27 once TGTGCCAGCAGTCCAACGTACAGGGGACTAATACGGGAGAGCTCCTACAATGAGCAGTTCTTC CASSPTYRGLIRESSYNEQFF
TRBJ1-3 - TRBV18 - TGTGCCAGCTCACCCCCCCCGGGGTGGAGTGGAAACACCATATATTTT CASSPPPGWSGNTIYF
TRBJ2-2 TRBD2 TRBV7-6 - TGTGCCAGCAGCCCAAAACTAGCGGGGGTTTCCACCGGGGAGCTGTTTTTT CASSPKLAGVSTGELFF
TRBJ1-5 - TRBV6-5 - TGTGCCAGCAGTTCCGGGAGTGGGCCCCAGCATTTT CASSSGSGPQHF
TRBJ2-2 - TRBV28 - TGTGCCAGCAGTTTAATAAGACTAGTGAACACCGGGGAGCTGTTTTTT CASSLIRLVNTGELFF
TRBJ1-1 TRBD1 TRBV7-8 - TGTGCCAGCAGCTTAGAGGGGGACAGGGTTCTGGCTGAAGCTTTCTTT CASSLEGDRVLAEAFF
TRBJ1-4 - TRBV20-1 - TGCAGTGCCCAGAAGGGGTTTTTT CSAQKGFF
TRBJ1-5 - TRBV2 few TGTGCCAGCAGTGAACAGCGTTTCGACCAGCCCCAGCATTTT CASSEQRFDQPQHF
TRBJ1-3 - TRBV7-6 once TGTGCCAGCAGCTTACAGGACGTCTCTGGAAACACCATATATTTT CASSLQDVSGNTIYF
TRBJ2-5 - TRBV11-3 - TGTGCCAGCAGCTTCACAGGGCCGGGGGAGACCCAGTACTTC CASSFTGPGETQYF
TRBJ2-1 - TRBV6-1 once TGTGCCAGCAGTTCCCCCCCCCTTGAGCAGTTCTTC CASSSPPLEQFF
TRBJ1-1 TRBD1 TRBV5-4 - TGTGCCAGCAGCGAAGCACCACAGGGGGGGAACACTGAAGCTTTCTTT CASSEAPQGGNTEAFF